This TCR beta chain was identified in a study of blood T cell repertoires in COVID-19. Study-wide background: Researchers got acute and convalescent COVID-19 samples from the United States, Italy and Spain.

The CDR3 has 15 residues. Germline assignment: CDR1 KGHSH and CDR2 LQKENI. V shed 3 bases, J shed 7 bases, and the junction held 8 bases outside the gene matches. In the original processing: Estimation of nucleated cell counts relied on the amplification of reference gene primers. Profiling relied on immunoSEQ multiplex PCR, and the TCRdb table lists in-frame clones only, not all of them. V and J calls and clone size come straight from that table; D and trimming were deduced from the DNA. The profile shows about 81,000 clones, 82% of them singletons. This rearrangement joins TRBV18 to TRBJ1-2, with 10 bases that match TRBD1. The sequence came from a human donor in a cohort sampled during active COVID-19. Source material: peripheral blood. The CDR3 sequence: CASSPSSGTGVGYTF. CDR3 DNA: TGTGCCAGCTCACCTTCGTCCGGGACAGGGGTTGGCTACACCTTC.